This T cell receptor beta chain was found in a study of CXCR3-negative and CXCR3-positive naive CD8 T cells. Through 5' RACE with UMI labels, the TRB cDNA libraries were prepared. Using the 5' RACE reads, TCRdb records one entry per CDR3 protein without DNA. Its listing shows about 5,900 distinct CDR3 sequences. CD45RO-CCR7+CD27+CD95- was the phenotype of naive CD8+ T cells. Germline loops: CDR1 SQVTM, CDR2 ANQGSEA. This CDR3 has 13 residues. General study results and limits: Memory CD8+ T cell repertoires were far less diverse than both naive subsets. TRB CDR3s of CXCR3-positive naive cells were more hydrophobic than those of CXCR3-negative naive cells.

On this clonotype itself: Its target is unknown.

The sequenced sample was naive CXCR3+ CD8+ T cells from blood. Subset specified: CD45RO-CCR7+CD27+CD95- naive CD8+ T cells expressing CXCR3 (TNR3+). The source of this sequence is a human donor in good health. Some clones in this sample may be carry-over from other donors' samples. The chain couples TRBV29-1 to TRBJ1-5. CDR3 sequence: CSAVDGVNQPQHF.